This T cell receptor beta chain was sequenced in a study of T cells in localized non-small cell lung cancer. Study findings and constraints: One tumor region alone was sequenced, and heterogeneity therefore remains possible. Clonality peaked in uninvolved adjacent lung rather than tumor.

Remarks on this clone: The target antigen is unknown.

Using immunoSEQ multiplex PCR, the repertoire was profiled, and TCRdb retains in-frame clones only, with some absent. The sample shows around 50,000 clones, approximately 90% of them seen only once. Source: peripheral blood, taken before any cancer treatment. This clonotype originated in a male donor older than 55 with stage III squamous cell lung carcinoma.

Written as DNA, the CDR3 is TGTGCCATCAGAGAGGACAGGTCCGGCGGCGGCTACACCTTC. It translates to CAIREDRSGGGYTF. The chain carries TRBV10-3 and TRBJ1-2; 7 nucleotides align to TRBD1. V trimming: 6 bases; J trimming: 8 bases; junction bases outside the gene matches: 12. The CDR3 has 14 residues. CDR1 is ENHRY and CDR2 is SYGVKD in the germline V gene.